This T cell receptor beta chain derives from a study of blood T cell repertoires in COVID-19. Study information: Donors in the United States, Italy and Spain gave samples during acute or convalescent COVID-19. T cells, B-cell-depleted T cells, or PBMCs provided the cDNA or gDNA that served as material.

Germline values: CDR1 MDHEN, CDR2 SYDVKM. The CDR3 consists of 14 residues. V was clipped by 11 bases and J by 4 bases, with 20 bases between them. In the study's own analysis: Using reference gene primer amplification, nucleated cell counts were estimated. Clones were read by immunoSEQ multiplex PCR, and TCRdb kept only the in-frame ones, dropping some. V and J calls plus clone size are reproduced from that table; the DNA served to infer D and trimming. This sample carries under 250,000 clones, roughly 85% of them seen once, and the ten largest clones take 3% to 4.5%. The genes are TRBV28 and TRBJ1-2, with D possibly matching TRBD1 (5 bases). The sample comprised peripheral blood. This sequence was found in an elderly woman with acute or convalescent COVID-19. CDR3 in amino acids: CASRRAGGGYGYTF. CDR3 DNA: TGTGCCTCGCGACGGGCAGGCGGGGGCTATGGCTACACCTTC.